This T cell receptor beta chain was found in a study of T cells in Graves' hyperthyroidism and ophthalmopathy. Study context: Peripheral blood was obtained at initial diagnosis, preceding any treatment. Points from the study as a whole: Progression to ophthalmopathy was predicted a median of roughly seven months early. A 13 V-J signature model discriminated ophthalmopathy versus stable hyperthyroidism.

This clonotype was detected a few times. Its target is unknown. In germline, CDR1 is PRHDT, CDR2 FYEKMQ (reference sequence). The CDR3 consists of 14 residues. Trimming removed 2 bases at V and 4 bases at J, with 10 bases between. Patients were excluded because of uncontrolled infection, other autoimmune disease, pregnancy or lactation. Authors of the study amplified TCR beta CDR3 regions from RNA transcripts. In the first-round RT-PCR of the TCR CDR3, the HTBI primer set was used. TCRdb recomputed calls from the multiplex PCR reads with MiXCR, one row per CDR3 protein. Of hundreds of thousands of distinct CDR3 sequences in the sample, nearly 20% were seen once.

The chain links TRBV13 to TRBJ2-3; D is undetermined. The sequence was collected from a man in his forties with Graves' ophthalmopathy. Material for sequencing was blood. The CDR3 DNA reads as TGTGCCAGCAGCTTATTGGGGAATCCAGATACGCAGTATTTT. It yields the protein CASSLLGNPDTQYF.